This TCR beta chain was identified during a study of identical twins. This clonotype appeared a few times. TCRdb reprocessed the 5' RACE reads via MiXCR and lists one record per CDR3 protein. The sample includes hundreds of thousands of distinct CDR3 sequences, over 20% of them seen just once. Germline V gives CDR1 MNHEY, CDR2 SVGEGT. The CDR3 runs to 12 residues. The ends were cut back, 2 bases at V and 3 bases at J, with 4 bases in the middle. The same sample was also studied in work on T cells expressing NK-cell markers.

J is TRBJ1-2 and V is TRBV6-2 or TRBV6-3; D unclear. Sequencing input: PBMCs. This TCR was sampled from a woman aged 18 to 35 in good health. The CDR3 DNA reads TGTGCCAGCAGTTACAGGCACTATGGCTACACCTTC. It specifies CASSYRHYGYTF.